This TCR beta chain originates from a study of blood T cells in healthy people across ages. Overall study results and limits: Naive and antigen-experienced cells were not separated, limiting conclusive comparison.

A second PCR of roughly 7 to 11 cycles used a sample-barcoded 5' primer and a J-beta primer mix. Each TCR beta cDNA got a 12-nucleotide random molecular identifier. In TCRdb, the 5' RACE reads were re-called with MiXCR into one record per CDR3 protein. The sample carries more than 650,000 distinct CDR3 sequences, 53% recorded once. As for this clonotype: The antigen remains undetermined.

PBMCs, at least 6.5 million per sample, were isolated. The CDR3 length is 12 residues. Germline CDR1 and CDR2: ENHRY and SYGVKD. Trimming left V 4 bases short and J 11 bases short, with 14 bases between. Sequencing input: blood. V and J are TRBV10-3 and TRBJ2-5; D gene ambiguous. This TCR derives from a man at least 80 years old in good health. Written as DNA, the CDR3 is TGTGCCATCAGTGTCGGAAGCAATGAGCAGTACTTC. Amino acids: CAISVGSNEQYF.